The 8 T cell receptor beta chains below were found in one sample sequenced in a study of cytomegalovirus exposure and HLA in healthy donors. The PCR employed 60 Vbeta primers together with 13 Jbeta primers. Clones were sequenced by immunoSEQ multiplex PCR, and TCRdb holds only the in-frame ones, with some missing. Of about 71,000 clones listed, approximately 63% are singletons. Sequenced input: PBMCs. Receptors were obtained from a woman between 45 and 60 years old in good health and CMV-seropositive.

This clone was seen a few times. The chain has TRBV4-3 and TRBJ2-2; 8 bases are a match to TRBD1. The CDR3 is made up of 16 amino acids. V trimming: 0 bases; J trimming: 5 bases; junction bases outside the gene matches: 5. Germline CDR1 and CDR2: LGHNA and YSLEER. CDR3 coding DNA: TGCGCCAGCAGCCAAGACAGGGGGCAGGTTACCGGGGAGCTGTTTTTT. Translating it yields CASSQDRGQVTGELFF.

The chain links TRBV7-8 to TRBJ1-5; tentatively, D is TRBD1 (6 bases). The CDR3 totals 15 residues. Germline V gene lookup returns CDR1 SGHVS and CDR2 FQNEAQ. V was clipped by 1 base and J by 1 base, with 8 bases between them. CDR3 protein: CASSLVGGSNQPQHF. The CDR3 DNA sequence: TGTGCCAGCAGCTTAGTTGGGGGCAGCAATCAGCCCCAGCATTTT.

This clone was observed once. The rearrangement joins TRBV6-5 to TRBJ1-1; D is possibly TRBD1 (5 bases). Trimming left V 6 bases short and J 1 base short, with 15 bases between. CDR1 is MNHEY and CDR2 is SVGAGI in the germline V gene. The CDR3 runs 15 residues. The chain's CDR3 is CASSPGGRGNTEAFF. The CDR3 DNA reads TGTGCCAGCAGCCCCGGAGGGAGGGGGAACACTGAAGCTTTCTTT.

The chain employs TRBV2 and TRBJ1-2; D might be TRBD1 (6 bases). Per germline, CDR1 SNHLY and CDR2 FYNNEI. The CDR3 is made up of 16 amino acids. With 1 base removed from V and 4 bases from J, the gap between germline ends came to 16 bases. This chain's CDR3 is CASSEGVGGHPYGYTF. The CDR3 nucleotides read TGTGCCAGCAGTGAAGGGGTGGGGGGGCACCCCTATGGCTACACCTTC.

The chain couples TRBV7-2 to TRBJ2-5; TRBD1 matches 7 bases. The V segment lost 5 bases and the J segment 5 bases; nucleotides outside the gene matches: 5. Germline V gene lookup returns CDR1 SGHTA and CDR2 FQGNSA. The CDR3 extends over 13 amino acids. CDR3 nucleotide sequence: TGTGCCAGCAGCCGACAGGGTGGGGAGACCCAGTACTTC. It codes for CASSRQGGETQYF.

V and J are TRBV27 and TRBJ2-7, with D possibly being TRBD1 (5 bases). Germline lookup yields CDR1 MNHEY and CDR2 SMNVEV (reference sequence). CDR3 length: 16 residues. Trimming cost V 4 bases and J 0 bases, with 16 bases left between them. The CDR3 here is CASSSDVTGDSYEQYF. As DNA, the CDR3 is TGTGCCAGCAGTTCTGATGTCACAGGCGACTCCTACGAGCAGTACTTC.

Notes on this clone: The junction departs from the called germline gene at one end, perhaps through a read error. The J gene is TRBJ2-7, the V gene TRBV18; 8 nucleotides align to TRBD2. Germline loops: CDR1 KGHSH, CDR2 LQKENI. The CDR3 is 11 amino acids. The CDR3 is CASSPGHEREF. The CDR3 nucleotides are TGTGCCAGCTCACCAGGGCATGAGCGGGAGTTC.

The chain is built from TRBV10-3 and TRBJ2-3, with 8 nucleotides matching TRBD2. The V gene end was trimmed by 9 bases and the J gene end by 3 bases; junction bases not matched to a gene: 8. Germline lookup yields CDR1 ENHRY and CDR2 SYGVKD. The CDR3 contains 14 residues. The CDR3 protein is CAIVSGIGTDTQYF. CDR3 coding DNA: TGTGCCATTGTTAGCGGGATCGGTACAGATACGCAGTATTTT.